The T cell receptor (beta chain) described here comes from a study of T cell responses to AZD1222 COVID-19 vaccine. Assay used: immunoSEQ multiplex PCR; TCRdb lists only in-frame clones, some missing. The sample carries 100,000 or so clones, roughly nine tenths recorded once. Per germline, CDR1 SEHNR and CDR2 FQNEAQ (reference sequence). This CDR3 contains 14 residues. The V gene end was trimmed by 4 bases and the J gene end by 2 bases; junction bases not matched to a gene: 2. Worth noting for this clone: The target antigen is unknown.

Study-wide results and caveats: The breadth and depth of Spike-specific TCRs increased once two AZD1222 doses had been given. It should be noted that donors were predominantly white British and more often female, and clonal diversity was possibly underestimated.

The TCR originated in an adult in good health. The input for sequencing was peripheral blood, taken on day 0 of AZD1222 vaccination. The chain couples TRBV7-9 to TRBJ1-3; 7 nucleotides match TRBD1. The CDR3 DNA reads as TGTGCCAGCAGCTCCACAGGGGCTGGAAACACCATATATTTT. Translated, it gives CASSSTGAGNTIYF.